The subject of this entry is one TCR beta chain. This sample was taken from a study of blood T cell repertoires in COVID-19. The wider study: Italy, Spain and the United States were the sources of the convalescent and acute COVID-19 samples. The analysed material was cDNA or gDNA that came from T cells, B-cell-depleted T cells, or PBMCs.

Authors' methods: Reference gene primer amplification gave estimated nucleated cell counts. Clones were read by immunoSEQ multiplex PCR, and TCRdb kept only the in-frame ones, dropping some. The V and J calls and clone size come from that table; D and trimming were worked out from the DNA. The sample holds 95,000 to 110,000 clones, approximately 87% seen once. The sample taken for sequencing was peripheral blood. The receptor comes from a human donor in a cohort sampled during active or convalescent COVID-19.

The CDR3, as DNA: TGTGCCAGCAGCGAGGGGGCGCGCTATGGCTACACCTTC. The encoded protein is CASSEGARYGYTF. The V and J genes are TRBV25-1 and TRBJ1-2; 7 bases map to TRBD1. V gave up 6 bases and J gave up 4 bases; unmatched junction bases: 5. The CDR3 has 13 residues. The germline CDR1 and CDR2 sequences are MGHDK and SYGVNS.